A selection of T cell receptor beta chains follows, all from one sample in a study. MiXCR was run by TCRdb on the 5' RACE reads, yielding one entry per CDR3 protein. The data show about 54,000 distinct CDR3 sequences, roughly a sixth seen once. Sequencing was performed on naive CD4+ T cells sorted from blood. The receptor set was obtained from a female donor with breast cancer. Both conserved end residues are part of each CDR3. A D gene is named only where the DNA matches it firmly. Size tells how often a clone was seen (once, few, many) or the class of an expanded clone, and some rows leave it out.

TRBJ1-1 TRBV7-7 - many TGTGCTAGCAGCTCAAGCGGGTACAACAGGTTATCGAACACTGAAGCTTTCTTT CASSSSGYNRLSNTEAFF
TRBJ1-5 TRBV6-2/TRBV6-3 TRBD1 few TGTGCCAGCAGTTACACGCGCAGGGGGCGAGTGAGCAATCAGCCCCAGCATTTT CASSYTRRGRVSNQPQHF
TRBJ2-1 TRBV12-3/TRBV12-4 TRBD2 - TGTGCCAGCCGGGAGGGCGCTTACAATGAGCAGTTCTTC CASREGAYNEQFF
TRBJ2-7 TRBV9 TRBD2 few TGTGCCAGCACCCTTAACGGGAGGAGCTCCTACGAGCAGTACTTC CASTLNGRSSYEQYF
TRBJ2-7 TRBV3-1 - - TGTGCCAGCCGCGGTCTTCAATCCTACGAGCAGTACTTC CASRGLQSYEQYF
TRBJ1-1 TRBV29-1 - many TGCAGCGCCCGGGGCGGGGGGGACACTGAAGCTTTCTTT CSARGGGDTEAFF
TRBJ2-1 TRBV5-1 TRBD2 few TGCGCCAGCAGCTTGATGACTAGCGGGAGTTCTGATGAGCAGTTCTTC CASSLMTSGSSDEQFF
TRBJ1-2 TRBV5-1 TRBD1 few TGCGCCAGCAGCCATGGGACAGGGGATGGCTGCACCTTC CASSHGTGDGCTF
TRBJ1-5 TRBV7-2 TRBD1 many TGTGCCAGCAGCTTGGACGGACAGGGCGGTCAGCCCCAGCATTTT CASSLDGQGGQPQHF
TRBJ2-7 TRBV7-9 TRBD2 - TGTGCCAGCAGCTTGGGGACTAGCGGGGGGGCCAGATACGAGCAGTACTTC CASSLGTSGGARYEQYF
TRBJ2-7 TRBV20-1 TRBD1 few TGCAGTGCTATCCGGGACAGCGGCTACGAGCAGTACTTC CSAIRDSGYEQYF
TRBJ2-5 TRBV12-3/TRBV12-4 - - TGTGCCAGCAGTTTATCCCGGGGGTCCGACCAAGAGACCCAGTACTTC CASSLSRGSDQETQYF
TRBJ2-7 TRBV15 TRBD2 - TGTGCCACCAGCAGGATGACTAGCGAGAACTACGAGCAGTACTTC CATSRMTSENYEQYF
TRBJ2-7 TRBV20-1 TRBD2 many TGCAGTGCTAGAGGGCGACTAGCGGCCTACGAGCAGTACTTC CSARGRLAAYEQYF
TRBJ2-1 TRBV12-3/TRBV12-4 TRBD1 few TGTGCCAGCAGGGCCGGGACAGAAAACAATGAGCAGTTCTTC CASRAGTENNEQFF
TRBJ1-1 TRBV5-1 TRBD1 - TGCGCCAGCAGCTCGGGACAGGGCTTGAACACTGAAGCTTTCTTT CASSSGQGLNTEAFF
TRBJ2-7 TRBV5-1 TRBD2 few TGCGCCAGTACCCCGAGCGGGGCGGGCGAGCAGTACTTC CASTPSGAGEQYF
TRBJ2-3 TRBV6-1 - few TGTGCCAGCAGGGCCGATGGCGGGAGCACAGATACGCAGTATTTT CASRADGGSTDTQYF
TRBJ1-4 TRBV6-6 - - TGTGCCAGCAGTTACTCCTCCCGGGGGCCGACTAATGAAAAACTGTTTTTT CASSYSSRGPTNEKLFF
TRBJ2-3 TRBV6-6 TRBD2 many TGTGCCAGCAACCCATCTAGCGGGAAAACAGATACGCAGTATTTT CASNPSSGKTDTQYF
TRBJ1-1 TRBV11-2 - few TGTGCCAGCAGGGGGTACACTGAAGCTTTCTTT CASRGYTEAFF
TRBJ2-2 TRBV7-9 - few TGTGCCAGCAGCCCTGACGGATTGAACACCGGGGAGCTGTTTTTT CASSPDGLNTGELFF
TRBJ1-4 TRBV11-1 - few TGTGCCAGCAGCCCGGATGGAGCTAATGAAAAACTGTTTTTT CASSPDGANEKLFF
TRBJ2-3 TRBV10-3 - - TGTGCCATCAGTGAGGGGGGACTCAGCACAGATACGCAGTATTTT CAISEGGLSTDTQYF
TRBJ2-4 TRBV7-8 - few TGTGCCAGCAGCTTTAGATCTAGCGAGGGCATTCAGTACTTC CASSFRSSEGIQYF
TRBJ1-2 TRBV20-1 - - TGCAGTGCTAGGGGACTCCACTTTAACTATGGCTACACCTTC CSARGLHFNYGYTF
TRBJ1-6 TRBV9 - - TGTGCCAGCAGCGTATTCCAGTATAATTCACCCCTCCACTTT CASSVFQYNSPLHF
TRBJ2-6 TRBV12-5 TRBD1 - TGTGCTAGTGGTTCAGGGGGCGCTGGGGCCAACGTCCTGACTTTC CASGSGGAGANVLTF
TRBJ2-2 TRBV7-6 - - TGTGCCAGCAGGGGGGGCAGCGGGATCTTCACCGGGGAGCTGTTTTTT CASRGGSGIFTGELFF
TRBJ2-2 TRBV7-6 - - TGTGCCAGCCACCAGGGTTCAGAGGCCGGGGAGCTGTTTTTT CASHQGSEAGELFF
TRBJ2-5 TRBV5-1 - many TGCGCCAGCAGCTCCAAAGATCGGGAGACCCAGTACTTC CASSSKDRETQYF
TRBJ2-1 TRBV12-3/TRBV12-4 TRBD2 - TGTGCCATCAGCCCACCGGGACTAGCGGATAATGAGCAGTTCTTC CAISPPGLADNEQFF
TRBJ2-7 TRBV12-3/TRBV12-4 - - TGTGCCAGCACCCTAGGGCCGCGAGGGGCCGTCTTC CASTLGPRGAVF
TRBJ1-5 TRBV7-9 TRBD1 few TGTGCCAGCAGCTGGGACAGGGGTAATCAGCCCCAGCATTTT CASSWDRGNQPQHF
TRBJ2-7 TRBV27 TRBD2 many TGTGCCAGCAGTTCCCTAGGAGCGGGAGGGCTCGAGCAGTACTTC CASSSLGAGGLEQYF
TRBJ1-2 TRBV6-5 - many TGTGCCAGCAGTTACGGCCAGAACTATGGCTACACCTTC CASSYGQNYGYTF